Below are 8 T cell receptor beta chains sequenced from a single sample in a study of CD8+CD57+ T cells in acquired aplastic anemia. Patients who underwent sequencing had shown CD8+CD57+ cell expansion by flow cytometry. Genomic DNA constituted the template upon which TCR beta VDJ and CDR3 profiling was performed. TCRdb reprocessed the reads via MiXCR and lists one record per CDR3 protein. Among about 160,000 distinct CDR3 sequences listed, 40% to 55% were seen once. The sequenced sample consisted of sorted CD4+, CD8+, or CD8+CD57+ T cells (not recorded which) from PBMCs. These receptors originate from a human donor with aplastic anemia.

The chain employs TRBV29-1 and TRBJ2-7, with 7 bases aligning to TRBD1. Trimming removed 1 base from V and 7 bases from J; junction bases left unmatched: 4. Germline V gene data show CDR1 as SQVTM and CDR2 as ANQGSEA. CDR3 length: 12 amino acids. CDR3 sequence reads: CSVEVQGREQYF. In DNA, the CDR3 is TGCAGCGTTGAAGTACAGGGGCGAGAGCAGTACTTC.

Many counts were recorded for this clonotype. The chain recombines TRBV7-8 with TRBJ2-4; no reliable D call. Trimming cost V 5 bases and J 6 bases, with 17 bases left between them. The V gene's germline CDR1 is SGHVS and CDR2 FQNEAQ. The CDR3 runs 15 residues. The CDR3 reads CASSETLLQANIQYF. CDR3 DNA sequence: TGTGCCAGCAGCGAGACTTTGCTGCAGGCAAACATTCAGTACTTC.

The chain is built from TRBV24-1 and TRBJ1-2; D remains ambiguous. Germline lookup yields CDR1 KGHDR and CDR2 SFDVKD. V was trimmed by 7 bases and J by 4 bases, leaving 12 bases between them. This CDR3 region has 13 residues. The CDR3 is CATSEGTVYGYTF. DNA for the CDR3: TGTGCCACCAGCGAGGGTACCGTCTATGGCTACACCTTC.

Many counts were recorded for this clonotype. V gene TRBV12-3 or TRBV12-4 combines with J gene TRBJ1-2; weak D call: TRBD1 (6 bases). Trimming removed 5 bases at V and 8 bases at J, with 18 bases between. The CDR3 covers 14 residues. The CDR3 nucleotides read TGTGCCAGCAGTGTTCGTACAGGGCGAGAAGGCTACACCTTC. Amino acid sequence: CASSVRTGREGYTF.

This clonotype has ten or more counts. V and J are TRBV5-5 and TRBJ2-7; a weak D match, TRBD2 (5 bases). The CDR3 is 15 residues long. V lost 3 bases to trimming and J lost 0 bases, with 13 bases between them. The V gene's germline CDR1 is SGHKS and CDR2 YYEKEE (reference sequence). The CDR3 is CASSSPKGVSYEQYF. The CDR3 DNA sequence: TGTGCCAGCAGCTCCCCCAAGGGAGTCTCCTACGAGCAGTACTTC.

This chain connects TRBV7-9 to TRBJ1-2; D gene ambiguous. The V and J ends lost 5 bases and 8 bases respectively, with 12 bases between them. In germline, CDR1 is SEHNR, CDR2 FQNEAQ (reference sequence). CDR3 size: 12 residues. CDR3 protein: CASSILLTGYTF. CDR3 bases: TGTGCCAGCAGCATCCTATTAACCGGCTACACCTTC.

To note about this clonotype: Compared with germline, one end of the junction differs, possibly owing to a read error. V and J are TRBV10-3 and TRBJ1-5; D might be TRBD1 (6 bases). CDR3 size: 11 residues. Germline CDR1 and CDR2: ENHRY and SYGVKD. The CDR3 sequence: CASSSLDSKHF. In nucleotides, the CDR3 is TGTGCCAGCAGTTCGTTGGACAGTAAGCATTTT.

This clonotype was recorded once. The chain combines TRBV11-1 with TRBJ2-7; 11 bases line up with TRBD2. The CDR3 length is 16 residues. Trimming took 5 bases from V and 6 from J; bases not matched to a gene: 12. In germline, CDR1 is SGHAT, CDR2 FQDESV (reference sequence). Here the CDR3 DNA reads TGTGCCAGCAGCCCAAGGCCACTAGCGGGAGTTCTCGAGCAGTACTTC. Encoded protein: CASSPRPLAGVLEQYF.